Below are 17 T cell receptor beta chains sequenced from a single sample in a study of OX40 agonist ivuxolimab in advanced cancers. Profiled with immunoSEQ multiplex PCR; TCRdb holds only in-frame clones, not every one. The sample gives around 35,000 clones, approximately 90% of which show up once; roughly a third is in the top ten. The sample here was CD4+ or CD8+ T cells sorted from blood, taken in a trial of the OX40 agonist ivuxolimab. Source of these receptors: an adult with an advanced solid tumor such as melanoma, head and neck, liver or kidney cancer.

A single count supports this clone. The chain is built from TRBV10-2 and TRBJ2-2; D call uncertain. V was cut by 5 bases and J by 2 bases, with 6 bases left in between. The CDR3 runs to 13 residues. The germline V gene encodes CDR1 WSHSY and CDR2 SAAADI. The CDR3, as DNA: TGCGCCAGCAGTCGGGCTAACACCGGGGAGCTGTTTTTT. Its protein is CASSRANTGELFF.

The V and J genes are TRBV28 and TRBJ1-1; TRBD1 is a possible D gene (6 bases). V lost 4 bases, J lost 1 base, and 19 bases lay in between. CDR1 is MDHEN and CDR2 is SYDVKM in the germline V gene. This CDR3 spans 17 amino acids. The CDR3 bases are TGTGCCAGCAGTTCTCACAGGGAAACGGTCGAGAACACTGAAGCTTTCTTT. Translated: CASSSHRETVENTEAFF.

The gene calls are TRBV27 and TRBJ2-7, with TRBD2 matching over 8 bases. V dropped 5 bases and J dropped 3; count of bases not matched to a gene: 6. The CDR3 length is 14 residues. Germline V CDR1 and CDR2: MNHEY, SMNVEV (reference sequence). Written as DNA, the CDR3 is TGTGCCAGCAGTCCTAGCGGGTACTTCTACGAGCAGTACTTC. Its protein product is CASSPSGYFYEQYF.

The rearrangement links TRBV7-6 to TRBJ2-2, with 8 bases identical to TRBD2. Trimming cost V 5 bases and J 4 bases; bases outside gene matches: 15. This CDR3 is 18 amino acids long. Germline V CDR1 and CDR2: SGHVS, FNYEAQ. CDR3 in amino acids: CASSQGLSGGPGTGELFF. CDR3 coding DNA: TGTGCCAGCAGCCAAGGCCTTTCGGGAGGGCCGGGCACCGGGGAGCTGTTTTTT. Filled out from reference TRBV7-6 and TRBJ2-2, the complete variable domain reads GAGVSQSPRYKVTKRGQDVALRCDPISGHVSLYWYRQALGQGPEFLTYFNYEAQQDKSGLPNDRFSAERPEGSISTLTIQRTEQRDSAMYRCASSQGLSGGPGTGELFFGEGSRLTVL.

This clone was seen once. The chain carries TRBV10-3 and TRBJ2-5; maybe TRBD2 (6 bases). This CDR3 comprises 15 residues. Trimming removed 0 bases from V and 3 bases from J, with 11 bases in between. CDR1 and CDR2 from the germline V gene are ENHRY and SYGVKD. CDR3 DNA sequence: TGTGCCATCAGTGAGTCAACGGGAGCAGAAGAGACCCAGTACTTC. Translation: CAISESTGAEETQYF.

The chain carries TRBV14 and TRBJ2-1; weak D call: TRBD2 (5 bases). Germline loops: CDR1 SGHDN, CDR2 FVKESK. Trimming left V 5 bases short and J 7 bases short, with 18 bases between. The CDR3 runs to 15 residues. The CDR3 DNA follows: TGTGCCAGCAGCTACCTAGCCGTATGGATGAATGAGCAGTTCTTC. Amino acid sequence: CASSYLAVWMNEQFF.

V is TRBV7-6 and J is TRBJ2-7; 9 bases fit TRBD2. Losses at the gene ends were 1 base for V and 6 bases for J; bases not matched to a gene: 7. CDR3 length: 15 amino acids. CDR1 SGHVS and CDR2 FNYEAQ come from the germline V gene. The CDR3 spells CASSLGRGLAVEQYF. CDR3 in DNA: TGTGCCAGCAGCTTAGGCAGGGGACTAGCCGTCGAGCAGTACTTC.

This chain connects TRBV7-9 to TRBJ2-2; D gene uncertain. The germline V gene encodes CDR1 SEHNR and CDR2 FQNEAQ (reference sequence). V gave up 1 base and J gave up 4 bases, with 16 bases separating them. The CDR3 has 17 residues. The CDR3 DNA reads as TGTGCCAGCAGCTTAGGAGGTCGGTCTCCACTCACCGGGGAGCTGTTTTTT. This translates into CASSLGGRSPLTGELFF.

V usage is TRBV5-4 and J usage is TRBJ2-5; maybe TRBD1 (5 bases). V lost 5 bases and J 1 base, leaving 6 bases between the germline ends. The CDR3 has 12 residues. Per germline, CDR1 SGHNT and CDR2 YYREEE (reference sequence). The chain's CDR3 is CASRQGQETQYF. In DNA, the CDR3 is TGTGCCAGCAGGCAGGGCCAAGAGACCCAGTACTTC.

The V gene is TRBV27, the J gene TRBJ2-1, with unresolved D. Deletions cut 5 bases from V and 0 bases from J, with 11 bases between. The CDR3 covers 15 residues. Germline V gene data show CDR1 as MNHEY and CDR2 as SMNVEV (reference sequence). CDR3 in amino acids: CASSKAMSSYNEQFF. The CDR3 nucleotides are TGTGCCAGCAGTAAAGCGATGAGCTCCTACAATGAGCAGTTCTTC.

V usage is TRBV7-2 and J usage is TRBJ2-2; 9 bases line up with TRBD2. The length of the CDR3 is 16 residues. Trimming removed 3 bases from V and 3 bases from J; junction bases left unmatched: 5. Germline V gene data show CDR1 as SGHTA and CDR2 as FQGNSA. The CDR3 reads CASSLGTSRYTGELFF. In DNA, the CDR3 is TGTGCCAGCAGCTTGGGGACTAGCCGCTACACCGGGGAGCTGTTTTTT.

This chain connects TRBV9 to TRBJ2-1; D is unresolved. Germline CDR1 SGDLS, CDR2 YYNGEE. Trimming cost V 0 bases and J 4 bases, with 14 bases left between them. The length of the CDR3 is 16 residues. The CDR3 loop is CASSVGVAVIYNEQFF. CDR3 nucleotides: TGTGCCAGCAGCGTAGGGGTAGCAGTGATATACAATGAGCAGTTCTTC.

In its sample, this clone was seen once. This chain uses TRBV7-3 with TRBJ2-2; D unresolved. Germline loops: CDR1 SGHTA, CDR2 FQGTGA. The CDR3 is 17 amino acids. V gave up 0 bases and J gave up 2 bases, with 13 bases separating them. CDR3 nucleotides: TGTGCCAGCAGCTTAACTCCCCCGAGGTACAACACCGGGGAGCTGTTTTTT. Residues: CASSLTPPRYNTGELFF.

V is TRBV2 and J is TRBJ2-7, with D perhaps TRBD1 (5 bases). CDR1 is SNHLY, CDR2 FYNNEI, per germline. The CDR3 consists of 18 residues. The germline V and J ends were trimmed by 3 bases and 3 bases, with 24 bases remaining between them. The CDR3 DNA reads as TGTGCCAGCAGTGACCCCCGTAGGCCTACAGGTACTTTCTACGAGCAGTACTTC. This sequence encodes CASSDPRRPTGTFYEQYF.

The chain uses TRBV6-5 and TRBJ1-1, with 12 bases fitting TRBD1. The V gene's germline CDR1 is MNHEY and CDR2 SVGAGI. The ends lost 2 bases at V and 8 bases at J; junction bases unmatched: 9. The CDR3 length is 16 residues. The CDR3 sequence: CASSYLGTGGTLEAFF. Here the CDR3 DNA reads TGTGCCAGCAGTTACCTCGGGACAGGGGGCACCCTAGAAGCTTTCTTT.

The chain is built from TRBV4-3 and TRBJ1-4; weak D call: TRBD1 (6 bases). The CDR3 runs to 16 residues. Trimming took 5 bases from V and 4 from J, leaving 17 bases between them. CDR1 is LGHNA and CDR2 is YSLEER in the germline V gene. CDR3 nucleotides: TGCGCCAGCAGCGTGTCAGGGGAAGCCGTTAATGAAAAACTGTTTTTT. It yields the protein CASSVSGEAVNEKLFF.

This chain uses TRBV18 with TRBJ1-1, with no clear D. Trimming took 6 bases from V and 7 from J, leaving 9 bases between them. Germline assignment: CDR1 KGHSH and CDR2 LQKENI. There are 11 residues in the CDR3. CDR3 in amino acids: CASSAQREAFF. The CDR3 DNA follows: TGTGCCAGCTCTGCTCAGCGTGAAGCTTTCTTT.